This entry concerns a single T cell receptor (beta chain). The naive CD8 population came from CD45RO-negative cells selected for CCR7, without terminally differentiated effector memory CD45RA+ cells. This sample is drawn from a study of shared clonotypes between healthy human individuals. Study at large: The study drew on a couple of women and a few men aged 18 to 49 as donors.

Sequencing was performed with immunoSEQ multiplex PCR; in TCRdb, only in-frame clones are kept and a portion is missing. Of around 1,900,000 clones listed, 80% to 95% are singletons. Germline CDR1 SNHLY, CDR2 FYNNEI. The V gene end was trimmed by 6 bases and the J gene end by 7 bases; junction bases not matched to a gene: 5. This CDR3 comprises 13 residues. The chain couples TRBV2 to TRBJ2-2, with 7 bases aligning to TRBD1. The sequenced sample consisted of naive CD8+ T cells from PBMCs. The receptor's source is a man between 18 and 29 years old in good health. Some clones in this sample may be carry-over from other donors' samples. The CDR3, as DNA: TGTGCCAGCAGGTACAGGGGCATCGGGGAGCTGTTTTTT. Translated, it gives CASRYRGIGELFF.